This T cell receptor beta chain was observed in a study of shared clonotypes between healthy human individuals (dated by TCRdb to 2019 to 2021). The study in broad terms: A couple of women and a few men aged 18 to 49 years were included in the cohort. To estimate repertoire size and how much clonotype sharing occurs between individuals, the study deeply sequenced the blood TCR repertoires of 5 or 6 healthy adults. For each donor, three plates each were used for CD4 naive and CD4 memory, two plates were used for CD8 naive, and one plate was used for CD8 memory. Libraries were prepared and TCR repertoires were sequenced by different laboratories using diverse techniques, in order to increase sequencing depth and limit assay-specific biases. Between about 0.85 and 9.5 billion PBMCs per donor were obtained by leukapheresis.

Using the deep immunoSEQ assay, TCR CDR3 regions were amplified from genomic DNA by multiplex PCR. Genomic DNA extracted from each cell subset was distributed evenly over all wells of several immunoSEQ 96-well plates, and each plate served as one replicate. Each replicate PCR for sorted subsets received approximately 200 ng genomic DNA, equal to around 32,000 T cell genomes. The purified libraries were quantified using a Qubit 3.0 fluorometer, sized with a Bioanalyzer 2100, and then quantified again using the KAPA Library Quantification kit. Every immunoSEQ 96-well plate was sequenced on a separate single-read 150-cycle Illumina NextSeq 550 flow cell. In the paper's pipeline: Because only junctional sequences without quality scores were contained in the immunoSEQ output, filtering matching that applied to full-length reads could not be performed. Sequences were annotated with PyIR, a Python wrapper for IgBLAST v1.9, and V/J genes and CDR3 were assigned using IMGT germline references. Any read was removed if the V/J assignment was weak (E-value above 1e-6), the CDR3 was missing, or the read contained stop codons, out-of-frame junctions, or ambiguous translated residues. V3J clonotypes were defined as sequences sharing an identical inferred V gene, J gene, and CDR3 amino acid sequence. To compute the percentage overlap between repertoires, the number of shared unique clonotypes was divided by the size of the smaller repertoire. RTK rarefaction, the Chao1 estimator, and Recon v2.1 estimates of unobserved clonotypes were used to assess repertoire richness. Generation probabilities were computed with OLGA for all TCRbeta clonotypes obtained by the gDNA method from a few donors. TCRdb obtained this table from immuneACCESS and retained in-frame rearrangements with V and J assigned. These tables miss some clones; where compared with another copy, unresolved V genes account for less than half of the shortfall, and the remainder is unexplained. V and J calls and clone size are copied from that table; D and trimming were computed from the DNA. This sample gives fewer than 1 million clones in total; 96% of them show up just once. Jointly, the top ten make up under 0.3% of the sample.

Study-wide conclusions, independent of this receptor: Larger estimated clonotype richness was generally found for naive subsets than for memory subsets. Rarefaction of sorted-subset datasets indicated incomplete sequencing despite the large sequencing depth. Based on pairwise subsampling, the degree of clonotype sharing among donors was expected to be affected by sequencing depth. Sampling was limited to blood, and TCR repertoires in tissue likely differ from TCR repertoires in blood. Because the study included a small number of donors, the genetic and exposure-history diversity represented was limited. Clonotypes shared by all four sorted-subset donors showed higher generation probabilities than non-shared clonotypes. When a handful of donors were compared, the shared fraction of clonotypes was 5% to 6.5% for naive CD4, around 4% for naive CD8, roughly 2.5% for memory CD4, and 0.3% to 0.5% for memory CD8.

For the CD8 naive samples, CD45RO-negative cells were positively selected for CCR7, yielding a CD45RA+CCR7+ population from which TemRA cells were excluded. The donors were healthy, HIV-negative adults with no recently reported acute infections or vaccinations. Only Caucasian adults living in Nashville, Tennessee, USA were represented among the donors. Blood was collected by leukapheresis, and PBMCs were isolated by Ficoll-Histopaque density gradient centrifugation and then cryopreserved in liquid nitrogen vapor phase. Analytical flow cytometry was used to check the purity and quantity of each magnetically sorted T cell population. Genomic DNA was isolated from each sorted fraction and quantified by UV absorbance on a Nanodrop 2000c. The germline V gene gives CDR1 as KGHSH and CDR2 as LQKENI. The CDR3 spans 20 residues, from the cysteine through the phenylalanine. Only CDR3 DNA remains: 60 bases, in frame from the first base. Cut back by 2 bases and 0 bases, the V and J ends lie 22 bases apart.

In regard to this clone: Its antigen is currently not known. No quality values exist for individual bases; no much larger clone is one base distant.

The chain is made from TRBV18 and TRBJ2-2, with TRBD2 tentatively as D gene (5 bases match). Sequences were obtained from naive CD8+ T cells sorted from blood. In the paper's terms, the cell subset or site label means: CD45RA+CCR7+. The sequence derives from a man aged 25 to 40 in good health. The CDR3 is CASSPSWKASLVSNTGELFF. At the DNA level, the sequence is TGTGCCAGCTCACCATCGTGGAAGGCTAGCTTAGTGTCGAACACCGGGGAGCTGTTTTTT.